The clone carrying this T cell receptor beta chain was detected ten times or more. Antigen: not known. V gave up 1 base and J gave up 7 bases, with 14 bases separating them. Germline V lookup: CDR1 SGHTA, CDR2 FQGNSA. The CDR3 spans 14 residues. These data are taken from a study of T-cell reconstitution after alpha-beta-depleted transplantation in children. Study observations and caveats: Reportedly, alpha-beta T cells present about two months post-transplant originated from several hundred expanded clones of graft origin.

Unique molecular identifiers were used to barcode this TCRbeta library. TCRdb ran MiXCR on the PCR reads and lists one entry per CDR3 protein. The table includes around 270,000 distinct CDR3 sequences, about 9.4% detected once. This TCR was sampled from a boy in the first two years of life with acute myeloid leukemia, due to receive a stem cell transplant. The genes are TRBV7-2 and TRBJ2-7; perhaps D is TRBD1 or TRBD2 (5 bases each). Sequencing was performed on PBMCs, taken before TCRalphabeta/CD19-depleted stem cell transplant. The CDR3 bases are TGTGCCAGCAGCTTAGGGATCGGGGCGTTAGAGCAGTACTTC. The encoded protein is CASSLGIGALEQYF.